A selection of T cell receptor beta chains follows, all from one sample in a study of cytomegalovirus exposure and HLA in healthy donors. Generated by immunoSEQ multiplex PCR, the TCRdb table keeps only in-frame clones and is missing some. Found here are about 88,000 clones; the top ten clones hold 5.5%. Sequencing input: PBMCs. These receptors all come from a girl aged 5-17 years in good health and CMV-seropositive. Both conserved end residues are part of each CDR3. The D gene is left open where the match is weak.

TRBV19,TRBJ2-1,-,CASSRTMNEQFF,TGTGCCAGTAGTCGAACAATGAATGAGCAGTTCTTC
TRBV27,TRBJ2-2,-,CASSFLGDHTGELFF,TGTGCCAGCAGTTTTCTCGGGGATCATACCGGGGAGCTGTTTTTT
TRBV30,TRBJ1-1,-,CARKLRGSTEAFF,TGTGCCCGGAAGTTAAGGGGGTCCACTGAAGCTTTCTTT
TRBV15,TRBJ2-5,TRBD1,CATSRDRDRYLQETQYF,TGTGCCACCAGCAGAGATCGGGACAGATATCTCCAAGAGACCCAGTACTTC
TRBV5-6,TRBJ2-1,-,CASSLESRGNEQFF,TGTGCCAGCAGCTTGGAAAGTCGGGGCAATGAGCAGTTCTTC
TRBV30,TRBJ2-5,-,CAWSRDVETQYF,TGTGCCTGGAGCAGGGATGTAGAGACCCAGTACTTC
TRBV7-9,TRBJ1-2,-,CASSIDSPYGYTF,TGTGCCAGCAGTATAGACAGTCCCTATGGCTACACCTTC
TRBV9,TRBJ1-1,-,CASSSPPGGAGTEAFF,TGTGCCAGCAGCAGCCCCCCGGGGGGCGCCGGCACTGAAGCTTTCTTT
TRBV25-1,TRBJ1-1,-,CASSDPPSTEAFF,TGTGCCAGCAGTGACCCCCCCAGCACTGAAGCTTTCTTT
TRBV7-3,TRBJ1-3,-,CASSLNGAPGNTIYF,TGTGCCAGCAGCTTAAATGGGGCCCCTGGAAACACCATATATTTT
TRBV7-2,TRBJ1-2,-,CASSSLPPVKGYTF,TGTGCCAGCAGCTCACTACCCCCGGTCAAAGGCTACACCTTC
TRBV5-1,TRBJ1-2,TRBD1,CASSLGGPGQGTLSYGYTF,TGCGCCAGCAGCTTAGGAGGTCCGGGACAGGGTACTTTGAGCTATGGCTACACCTTC
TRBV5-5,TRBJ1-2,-,CASSLATQGWRTNYGYTF,TGTGCCAGCAGCTTGGCTACCCAGGGTTGGCGGACTAACTATGGCTACACCTTC
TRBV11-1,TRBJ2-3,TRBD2,CASSFGTSFSSTQYF,TGTGCCAGCAGCTTCGGGACTAGCTTTTCCAGCACGCAGTATTTT
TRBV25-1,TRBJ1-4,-,CASSDQGHTSGEKLFF,TGTGCCAGCAGTGACCAGGGACATACCTCTGGAGAAAAACTGTTTTTT
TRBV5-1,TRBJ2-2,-,CASTHTENGRELFF,TGCGCCAGTACGCACACCGAAAATGGGCGGGAGCTGTTTTTT
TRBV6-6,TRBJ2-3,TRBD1,CASSSGDRGPFDTQYF,TGTGCCAGCAGTTCCGGGGACAGGGGGCCCTTCGATACGCAGTATTTT
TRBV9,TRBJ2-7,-,CASSVGQDYEQYF,TGTGCCAGCAGCGTAGGACAGGACTACGAGCAGTACTTC
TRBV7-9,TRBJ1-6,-,CASSLIQGSNSPLHF,TGTGCCAGCAGCTTAATTCAGGGCTCTAATTCACCCCTCCACTTT
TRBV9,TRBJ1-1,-,CASSVGPRDFTEAFF,TGTGCCAGCAGCGTAGGCCCCAGGGATTTCACTGAAGCTTTCTTT
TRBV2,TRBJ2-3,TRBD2,CATERGPSTDTQYF,TGTGCCACTGAGCGGGGCCCCAGCACAGATACGCAGTATTTT
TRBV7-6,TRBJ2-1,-,CASSQALGGGAEDEQFF,TGTGCCAGCAGCCAGGCCCTCGGTGGGGGGGCAGAGGATGAGCAGTTCTTC
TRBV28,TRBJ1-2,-,CASSFTSPKEAYGYTF,TGTGCCAGCAGTTTTACGTCCCCTAAGGAGGCCTATGGCTACACCTTC
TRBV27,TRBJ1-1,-,CASKFQGTEAFF,TGTGCCAGCAAATTTCAGGGCACTGAAGCTTTCTTT
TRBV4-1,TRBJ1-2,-,CASRARQDLYGYTF,TGCGCCAGCAGAGCAAGACAGGACCTCTATGGCTACACCTTC
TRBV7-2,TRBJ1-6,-,CASSLGPAEAYNSPLHF,TGTGCCAGCAGCTTGGGTCCGGCGGAGGCCTATAATTCACCCCTACACTTT
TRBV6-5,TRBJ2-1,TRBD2,CASSLLAGPYNEQFF,TGTGCCAGCAGTCTACTAGCGGGGCCTTACAATGAGCAGTTCTTC
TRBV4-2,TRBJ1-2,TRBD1,CASSQDRGGGGPTNYGYTF,TGTGCCAGCAGCCAAGATCGGGGAGGAGGGGGCCCTACTAACTATGGCTACACCTTC
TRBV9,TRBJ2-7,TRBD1,CASSPGTGGVYEQYF,TGTGCCAGCAGCCCCGGGACAGGGGGCGTCTACGAGCAGTACTTC
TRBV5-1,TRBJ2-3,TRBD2,CASRRETDTQYF,TGCGCCAGCAGGCGGGAGACAGATACGCAGTATTTT
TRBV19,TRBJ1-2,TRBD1,CASSIRDRGAGYTF,TGTGCCAGTAGTATCCGGGACAGGGGAGCTGGCTACACCTTC
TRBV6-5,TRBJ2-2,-,CASSYSNRGRELFF,TGTGCCAGCAGTTACTCGAATCGGGGTCGGGAGCTGTTTTTT
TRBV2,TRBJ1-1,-,CASTQGANTEAFF,TGTGCCAGCACACAGGGAGCGAACACTGAAGCTTTCTTT
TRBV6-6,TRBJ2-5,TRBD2,CASIERGGAVETQYF,TGTGCCAGCATTGAGCGGGGGGGAGCGGTGGAGACCCAGTACTTC
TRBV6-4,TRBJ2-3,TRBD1,CASSVAGGRDTQYF,TGTGCCAGCAGCGTGGCAGGGGGCAGAGATACGCAGTATTTT
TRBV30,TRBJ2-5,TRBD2,CAWSRAGGLETQYF,TGTGCCTGGAGCCGAGCGGGGGGGCTAGAGACCCAGTACTTC
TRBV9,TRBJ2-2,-,CASSTQDNPNTGELFF,TGTGCCAGCAGCACGCAGGACAACCCGAACACCGGGGAGCTGTTTTTT
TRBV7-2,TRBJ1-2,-,CASSRGGVNYGYTF,TGTGCCAGCAGCAGGGGTGGCGTTAACTATGGCTACACCTTC
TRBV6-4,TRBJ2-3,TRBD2,CASSETGGPPDTQYF,TGTGCCAGCAGTGAAACGGGGGGGCCCCCGGATACGCAGTATTTT
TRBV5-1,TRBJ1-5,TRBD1,CASSLQGGNQPQHF,TGCGCCAGCAGCTTACAGGGGGGCAATCAGCCCCAGCATTTT
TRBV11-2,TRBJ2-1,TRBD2,CASSPPVPGLVSEQFF,TGTGCCAGCAGCCCGCCGGTCCCGGGACTAGTTAGTGAGCAGTTCTTC
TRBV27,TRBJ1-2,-,CASSLSSRGVYGYTF,TGTGCCAGCAGTTTATCCTCACGGGGAGTCTATGGCTACACCTTC
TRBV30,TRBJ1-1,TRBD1,CAWSPLTTGRTEAFF,TGTGCCTGGAGTCCATTAACGACAGGGCGGACTGAAGCTTTCTTT
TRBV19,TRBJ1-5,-,CASSNWGDRQPQHF,TGTGCCAGTAGTAATTGGGGGGATCGTCAGCCCCAGCATTTT
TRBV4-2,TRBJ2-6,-,CASSQDVVSSGANVLTF,TGTGCCAGCAGCCAAGATGTGGTGAGCTCTGGGGCCAACGTCCTGACTTTC
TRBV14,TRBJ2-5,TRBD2,CASSQVLAGAPQETQYF,TGTGCCAGCAGCCAAGTCCTAGCGGGGGCGCCCCAAGAGACCCAGTACTTC
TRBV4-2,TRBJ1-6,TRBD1,CASSRQTGENSPLHF,TGTGCCAGCAGCCGCCAGACAGGGGAGAATTCACCCCTCCACTTT
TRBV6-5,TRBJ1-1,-,CASSYSRGGTFF,TGTGCCAGCAGTTACTCGCGGGGGGGAACTTTCTTT
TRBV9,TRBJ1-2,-,CASGAVYGYTF,TGTGCCAGCGGGGCTGTCTATGGCTACACCTTC
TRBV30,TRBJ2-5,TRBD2,CAWRGAGGRGETQYF,TGTGCCTGGAGGGGAGCGGGGGGGCGTGGAGAGACCCAGTACTTC
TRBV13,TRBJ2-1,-,CASSLVGGTYNEQFF,TGTGCCAGCAGCTTGGTTGGGGGGACTTACAATGAGCAGTTCTTC
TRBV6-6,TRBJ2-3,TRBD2,CASSRGLDKQYF,TGTGCCAGCAGTCGAGGACTAGATAAGCAGTATTTT
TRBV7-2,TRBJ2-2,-,CASSLPVRTGELFF,TGTGCCAGCAGCTTGCCAGTCCGCACCGGGGAGCTGTTTTTT